This T cell receptor beta chain is drawn from a study of T-cell memory formation after mild COVID-19. MiXCR, run by TCRdb on the 5' RACE reads, gives a single entry per CDR3 protein. The top ten hold 2% to 3% of the sample, which has 5,000 or so distinct CDR3 sequences, under 45% seen once. Study-level results: Later expanders leaned CD4+, whereas day 15 to 85 contracting clones were balanced CD4/CD8.

CDR3 length: 15 amino acids. Germline-derived CDR1 and CDR2 are SGHRS and YFSETQ. V was cut by 4 bases and J by 6 bases, with 17 bases left in between. In regard to this clonotype: The target antigen is unknown.

Sequencing was carried out using PBMCs or a T cell subset sorted from them (not recorded which). The sequence was collected from an adult who had mild COVID-19 (a few samples of this study predate the infection). Cell type and time point are not known. The V call is TRBV5-1, the J call TRBJ2-1, with TRBD1 as a possible D gene (5 bases). The CDR3 loop reads CASSPATAVFNEQFF. The DNA for the CDR3 is TGCGCCAGCAGCCCGGCGACAGCCGTATTCAATGAGCAGTTCTTC.